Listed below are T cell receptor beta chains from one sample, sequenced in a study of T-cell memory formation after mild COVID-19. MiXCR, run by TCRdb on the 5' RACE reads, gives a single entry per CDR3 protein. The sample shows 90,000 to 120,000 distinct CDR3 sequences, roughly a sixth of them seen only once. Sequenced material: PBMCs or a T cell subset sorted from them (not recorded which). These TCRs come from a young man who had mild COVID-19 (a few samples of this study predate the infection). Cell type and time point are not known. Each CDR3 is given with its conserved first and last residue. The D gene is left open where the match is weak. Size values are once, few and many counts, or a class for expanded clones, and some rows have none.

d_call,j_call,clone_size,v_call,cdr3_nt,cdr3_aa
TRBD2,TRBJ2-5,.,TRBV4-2,TGTGCCAGCAGCCAATTGACTAGCGGGGGAGGGGAGACCCAGTACTTC,CASSQLTSGGGETQYF
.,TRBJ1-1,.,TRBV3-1,TGTGCCAGCAGCCAGTTTACAGGGTACACTGAAGCTTTCTTT,CASSQFTGYTEAFF
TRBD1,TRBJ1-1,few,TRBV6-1,TGTGCCAGCAGTGAAGCGCTGGGACAGGGGGCCAACACTGAAGCTTTCTTT,CASSEALGQGANTEAFF
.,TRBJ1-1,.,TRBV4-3,TGCGCCAGCAGCCAAGATTTGGGGCGAGATGAAGCTTTCTTT,CASSQDLGRDEAFF
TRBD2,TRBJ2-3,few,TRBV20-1,TGCAGTGCTAGAGCTGAGCGGGGCCTGGTGGATACGCAGTATTTT,CSARAERGLVDTQYF
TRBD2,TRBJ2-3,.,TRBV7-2,TGTGCCAGCAGCTATAGCGGGGGGGAGACAGATACGCAGTATTTT,CASSYSGGETDTQYF
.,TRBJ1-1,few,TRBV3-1,TGTGCCAGCAGCCAGGTGACAAACACTGAAGCTTTCTTT,CASSQVTNTEAFF
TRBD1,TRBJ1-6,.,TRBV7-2,TGTGCCAGCAGCCTAACGACAGGGTCAGGTTCACCCCTCCATTTT,CASSLTTGSGSPLHF
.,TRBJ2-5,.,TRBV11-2,TGTGCCAGCAGCTTGCTACTTCAAGAGACCCAGTACTTC,CASSLLLQETQYF
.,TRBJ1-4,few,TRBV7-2,TGTGCCAGCAGCTTAACCAGGGGCTCTCCTAATGAAAAACTGTTTTTT,CASSLTRGSPNEKLFF
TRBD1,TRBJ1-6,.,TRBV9,TGTGCCAGCAGCCCCACCTGGGACAGTAATTCACCCCTCCACTTT,CASSPTWDSNSPLHF
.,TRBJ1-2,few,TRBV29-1,TGCAGCGTTGAGGACCCTTCCTATGGCTACACCTTC,CSVEDPSYGYTF
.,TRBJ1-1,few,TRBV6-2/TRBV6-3,TGTGCCAGCAGTTACTCGCCAGGGTTCACTGAAGCTTTCTTT,CASSYSPGFTEAFF
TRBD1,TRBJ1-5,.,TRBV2,TGTGCCAGCAGTGGGGGACAGGCCTATAGCAATCAGCCCCAGCATTTT,CASSGGQAYSNQPQHF
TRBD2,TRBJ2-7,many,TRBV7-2,TGTGCCAGCAGCTCCTTAGCGGGGGGCTGGGACTACGAGCAGTACTTC,CASSSLAGGWDYEQYF
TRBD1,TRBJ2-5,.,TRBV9,TGTGCCAGCAGCGTAGAGGCAGGGGGCAGGAGTAAGACCCAGTACTTC,CASSVEAGGRSKTQYF
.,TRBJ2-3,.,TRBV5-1,TGCGCCAGCAGCTTGGTGACAGTTGGGGCAGATACGCAGTATTTT,CASSLVTVGADTQYF
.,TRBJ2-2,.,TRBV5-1,TGCGCCAGCAGCTTCTCTTTGGTACAGGCCGGGGAGCTGTTTTTT,CASSFSLVQAGELFF
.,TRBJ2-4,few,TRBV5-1,TGCGCCAGCAGCTTTAACAGGGAAACTTCCAAAAACATTCAGTACTTC,CASSFNRETSKNIQYF
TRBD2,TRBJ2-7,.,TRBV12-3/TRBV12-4,TGTGCCAGCACCAGTAGCGGGGGGGCCTTCTACGAGCAGTACTTC,CASTSSGGAFYEQYF
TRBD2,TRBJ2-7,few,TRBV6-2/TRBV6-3,TGTGCCAGCAGTGCCACTAGCGGGGTGATGTACGAGCAGTACTTC,CASSATSGVMYEQYF
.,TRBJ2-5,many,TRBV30,TGTGCCTGGAGGCGGGAAGTAGAGACCCAGTACTTC,CAWRREVETQYF
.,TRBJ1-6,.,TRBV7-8,TGTGCCAGCATGATCGGGGGTTATAATTCACCCCTCCACTTT,CASMIGGYNSPLHF
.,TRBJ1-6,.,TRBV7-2,TGTGCCAGCAGCTTAACAACCGCCCCACCCCTCCACTTT,CASSLTTAPPLHF
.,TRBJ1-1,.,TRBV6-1,TGTGCCAGCAGTGAAGCGGGGGGCCCCTCTGAAGCTTTCTTT,CASSEAGGPSEAFF
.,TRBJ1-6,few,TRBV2,TGTGCCAGCAGTGAAGTGTCTAATTCACCCCTCCACTTT,CASSEVSNSPLHF
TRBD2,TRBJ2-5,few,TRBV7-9,TGTGCCAGCAGCTCCACTAGCGGGGGGCCCCAAGAGACCCAGTACTTC,CASSSTSGGPQETQYF
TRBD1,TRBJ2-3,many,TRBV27,TGTGCCACCACGCCGGGACAGGGATCAGATACGCAGTATTTT,CATTPGQGSDTQYF
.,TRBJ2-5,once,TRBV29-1,TGCAGCGTTGACAAGGTTTTAGGAGAGACCCAGTACTTC,CSVDKVLGETQYF
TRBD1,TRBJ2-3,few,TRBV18,TGTGCCAGCTCACCCCCGGACAGGCGAGACACAGATACGCAGTATTTT,CASSPPDRRDTDTQYF
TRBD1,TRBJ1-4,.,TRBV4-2,TGTGCCAGCAGCCAAGTGCTCCCGAAAGCCGACAGGGGATCCGCAACTAATGAAAAACTGTTTTTT,CASSQVLPKADRGSATNEKLFF
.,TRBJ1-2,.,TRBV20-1,TGCAGTGCTAGAGCACAAGAACAGGGCCCCTATGGCTACACCTTC,CSARAQEQGPYGYTF
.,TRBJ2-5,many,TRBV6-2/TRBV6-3,TGTGCCAGCACCCCAGGGGTGGAGACCCAGTACTTC,CASTPGVETQYF
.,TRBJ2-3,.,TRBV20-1,TGCAGTGCTAGAGATCGGAGAACCGAAGATACGCAGTATTTT,CSARDRRTEDTQYF
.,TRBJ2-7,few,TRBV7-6,TGTGCCAGCAGCCTCTCGGGGCAGGGATCCTACGAGCAGTACTTC,CASSLSGQGSYEQYF
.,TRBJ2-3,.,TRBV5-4,TGTGCCAGCAGCATTGGGGGAAGATCCGGCACAGATACGCAGTATTTT,CASSIGGRSGTDTQYF
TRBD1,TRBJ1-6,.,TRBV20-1,TGCAGTGCAGAAGACAGGGGTGGATCACCCCTCCACTTT,CSAEDRGGSPLHF
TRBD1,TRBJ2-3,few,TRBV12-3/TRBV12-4,TGTGCCAGCAGTCGGGACAGGGGCGGGACAGATACGCAGTATTTT,CASSRDRGGTDTQYF
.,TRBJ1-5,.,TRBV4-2,TGTGCCAGCAGCCAAGACCAGGGCGGCAATCAGCCCCAGCATTTT,CASSQDQGGNQPQHF
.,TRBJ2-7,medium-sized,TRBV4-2,TGTGCCAGCAGCGCTGACGGAGGCTACGAGCAGTACTTC,CASSADGGYEQYF
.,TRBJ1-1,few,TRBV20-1,TGCAGTGTTAGACAGGACAGGAACACTGAAGCTTTCTTT,CSVRQDRNTEAFF
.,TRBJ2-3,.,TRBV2,TGTGCCAGCAGTGTCCAGGGGACTCTAACAGATACGCAGTATTTT,CASSVQGTLTDTQYF
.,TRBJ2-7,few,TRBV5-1,TGCGCCAGCAGCACCGGGATCTCCTACGAGCAGTACTTC,CASSTGISYEQYF
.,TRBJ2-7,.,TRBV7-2,TGTGCCAGCAGCACTCCGGGGAAAAGCTACGAGCAGTACTTC,CASSTPGKSYEQYF
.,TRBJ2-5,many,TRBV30,TGTGCCTGGAGAGGCGCAGCTGAAGAGACCCAGTACTTC,CAWRGAAEETQYF
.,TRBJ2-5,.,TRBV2,TGTGCCGCCCGTCGGGACTCCGAGACCCAGTACTTC,CAARRDSETQYF
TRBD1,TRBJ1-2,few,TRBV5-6,TGTGCCAGCAGCAGGGACAGCTACTATGGCTACACCTTC,CASSRDSYYGYTF
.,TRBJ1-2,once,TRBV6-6,TGTGCCAGCAGTTATCCATCGAGACAGGACTATGGCTACACCTTC,CASSYPSRQDYGYTF
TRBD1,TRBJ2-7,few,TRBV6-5,TGTGCCAGCAGTTCTTCCGGGACAGGGAGTCAGTACTTC,CASSSSGTGSQYF
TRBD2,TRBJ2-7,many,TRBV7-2,TGTGCCAGCAGCTCAACTAGCGGGGCTTTCTACGAGCAGTACTTC,CASSSTSGAFYEQYF
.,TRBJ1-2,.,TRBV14,TGTGCCAGCAGCCACGGACCGACCTATGGCTACACCTTC,CASSHGPTYGYTF
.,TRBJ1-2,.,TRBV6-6,TGTGCCAGCAGTTACTCGATTGGCTCAGGAAGCAACTATGGCTACACCTTC,CASSYSIGSGSNYGYTF
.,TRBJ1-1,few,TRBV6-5,TGTGCCAGCAGTTATTTGTTGGCAGGGACGAACACTGAAGCTTTCTTT,CASSYLLAGTNTEAFF
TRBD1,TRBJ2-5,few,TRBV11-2,TGTGCCAGCAGCCTCCCCCGGACAGGGGGAGGAAGGACCCAGTACTTC,CASSLPRTGGGRTQYF
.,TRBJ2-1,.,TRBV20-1,TGCAGTGCTAGCTTTGGGGTGGTTGAGCAGTTCTTC,CSASFGVVEQFF
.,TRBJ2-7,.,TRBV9,TGTGCCAGCAGCGTAGGTACAAACTTGGCCTACGAGCAGTACTTC,CASSVGTNLAYEQYF
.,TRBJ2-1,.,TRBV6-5,TGTGCCAGCAGTTACTCACGGGGAAATGAGCAGTTCTTC,CASSYSRGNEQFF
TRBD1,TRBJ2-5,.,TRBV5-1,TGCGCCAGCAGCGCCCAGACAGGGTCGGAGACCCAGTACTTC,CASSAQTGSETQYF